The 18 T cell receptor beta chains in this list originate from one sample, sequenced in a study of blood T cells in healthy people across ages. Together with a sample-barcoded 5' primer, a J-beta primer mix was included in a second PCR lasting about 6 to 11 cycles. Each CDR3 protein gets one entry after TCRdb re-called the 5' RACE reads with MiXCR. The sample has 1.5 million to 2 million distinct CDR3 sequences, roughly 49% seen once. The sample comprised blood. Receptors were obtained from a woman aged 40 to 50 in good health.

The rearrangement links TRBV20-1 to TRBJ1-2; D might be TRBD1 (5 bases). Trimming cost V 0 bases and J 5 bases, with 13 bases left between them. The CDR3 totals 14 residues. Looked up from germline, CDR1 is DFQATT and CDR2 is SNEGSKA (reference sequence). The CDR3 bases are TGCAGTGCTAGAGACAGGGCTACGGTTTATGGCTACACCTTC. It is translated as CSARDRATVYGYTF.

The chain employs TRBV6-6 and TRBJ2-3; the D gene is possibly TRBD2 (5 bases). This CDR3 has 17 amino acids. The germline gives CDR1 MNHNY, CDR2 SVGAGI (reference sequence). The V end was cut by 0 bases, the J end by 2 bases, with 15 bases between. The CDR3 region has the DNA TGTGCCAGCAGTTACTCGAAGTTTGAGGGATCCACAGATACGCAGTATTTT. Protein product: CASSYSKFEGSTDTQYF.

The chain couples TRBV6-1 to TRBJ2-5; D may be TRBD1 (6 bases). Deletions cut 3 bases from V and 9 bases from J, with 14 bases between. Germline CDR1 reads MNHNS; CDR2 reads SASEGT. There are 13 residues in the CDR3. The CDR3 here is CASSDNTGLPQYF. For the CDR3, the DNA is TGTGCCAGCAGTGATAACACAGGGCTCCCCCAGTACTTC.

There are a few counts of this clonotype. This chain connects TRBV28 to TRBJ2-3; weak D call: TRBD2 (5 bases). CDR3 size: 12 residues. Germline-derived CDR1 and CDR2 are MDHEN and SYDVKM. The V end was cut by 6 bases, the J end by 7 bases, with 11 bases between. The CDR3 loop reads CASREVGNTQYF. CDR3 bases: TGTGCCAGCAGGGAGGTAGGAAATACGCAGTATTTT.

V usage is TRBV11-2 and J usage is TRBJ2-7, with 8 nucleotides matching TRBD2. J was trimmed by 5 bases and V by 5 bases; bases with no gene match: 8. The CDR3 is 14 residues long. Looked up from germline, CDR1 is SGHAT and CDR2 is FQNNGV. The CDR3 nucleotides are TGTGCCAGCAGCGTGGGACTAGATCTTAACGAGCAGTACTTC. The encoded protein is CASSVGLDLNEQYF.

In this sample, this clonotype turned up a few times. The V and J genes are TRBV5-5 and TRBJ1-2; 8 bases map to TRBD1. The CDR3 sequence is 13 residues long. The trim removed 4 bases at V and 9 bases at J, leaving 8 bases unmatched. Germline assignment: CDR1 SGHKS and CDR2 YYEKEE (reference sequence). CDR3 DNA: TGTGCCAGCAGCCGACAGGGGAGTGGGAGCTACACCTTC. Its protein is CASSRQGSGSYTF.

This clonotype was seen many times. The chain has TRBV4-1 and TRBJ2-1; D is unresolved. V was pared by 4 bases and J by 8 bases, with 15 bases between. Germline-derived CDR1 and CDR2 are MGHRA and YSYEKL. CDR3 length equals 14 residues. CDR3 in amino acids: CASSLTPVEDEQFF. The CDR3 nucleotides are TGCGCCAGCAGCCTAACGCCAGTAGAGGATGAGCAGTTCTTC.

CDR3 in amino acids: CASSSLTGTSPYEQYF. DNA of the CDR3: TGTGCCAGCAGTTCCCTCACCGGGACTAGTCCCTACGAGCAGTACTTC. The rearrangement joins TRBV27 to TRBJ2-7; 8 positions agree with TRBD2. Germline CDR1 and CDR2: MNHEY and SMNVEV (reference sequence). Losses at the gene ends were 4 bases for V and 2 bases for J; bases not matched to a gene: 10. This CDR3 spans 16 amino acids.

The V gene is TRBV7-9, the J gene TRBJ2-1; D gene uncertain. TRBJ2-7 matches the DNA end more closely, so the J call is doubtful. Germline values: CDR1 SEHNR, CDR2 FQNEAQ (reference sequence). The CDR3 contains 15 residues. The CDR3 protein is CASSFHQDDSREQYF. The CDR3 DNA sequence: TGTGCCAGCAGCTTCCATCAGGATGACTCTAGAGAGCAGTACTTC.

The chain employs TRBV6-2 or TRBV6-3 and TRBJ2-1; the D gene is possibly TRBD2 (5 bases). CDR1 MNHEY and CDR2 SVGEGT come from the germline V gene. The CDR3 loop spans 14 amino acids. Trimming took 9 bases from V and 7 from J, leaving 19 bases between them. As DNA, the CDR3 is TGTGCCAGTCGGAGGCCAGCAATTGGGAATGAGCAGTTCTTC. It codes for CASRRPAIGNEQFF.

This chain connects TRBV5-1 to TRBJ1-2, with TRBD1 as a possible D gene (5 bases). This CDR3 contains 15 residues. The V gene's germline CDR1 is SGHRS and CDR2 YFSETQ. Trimming removed 3 bases at V and 4 bases at J, with 16 bases between. CDR3 DNA sequence: TGCGCCAGCAGCTGGACCCAGGGACCATCCTATGGCTACACCTTC. Encoded protein: CASSWTQGPSYGYTF.

With respect to this clonotype: The junction shows a germline mismatch at one end, possibly a read error. This chain connects TRBV12-3 or TRBV12-4 to TRBJ2-5; D is perhaps TRBD2 (5 bases). The CDR3 sequence is 15 residues long. CDR3 protein: CVSSLHTGVPETQYF. For the CDR3, the DNA is TGTGTCAGCAGCCTCCACACCGGGGTCCCAGAGACCCAGTACTTC.

The chain combines TRBV14 with TRBJ2-6; weak D call: TRBD2 (6 bases). V was cut by 1 base and J by 2 bases, with 15 bases left in between. This CDR3 comprises 18 residues. Germline V gives CDR1 SGHDN, CDR2 FVKESK. CDR3 region: CASSQGGGALPGANVLTF. The CDR3 DNA reads TGTGCCAGCAGCCAAGGTGGAGGGGCGTTGCCTGGGGCCAACGTCCTGACTTTC.

CDR3 amino acids: CASSMTVGLSYEQYF. The CDR3 nucleotides are TGTGCCAGTAGTATGACAGTCGGCCTCTCCTACGAGCAGTACTTC. The V and J genes are TRBV19 and TRBJ2-7; D may be TRBD1 (5 bases). The germline V gene has CDR1 LNHDA and CDR2 SQIVND (reference sequence). This CDR3 has 15 residues. The V and J ends lost 3 bases and 0 bases respectively, with 12 bases between them.

The J gene is TRBJ1-2, the V gene TRBV27, with 9 positions matching TRBD1. V shed 2 bases and J 2 bases; nucleotides not matched to a gene: 12. The CDR3 spans 18 residues. Looked up from germline, CDR1 is MNHEY and CDR2 is SMNVEV (reference sequence). CDR3 residues: CASSLKGPGTGWNYGYTF. As DNA, the CDR3 is TGTGCCAGCAGTTTAAAGGGGCCGGGGACAGGGTGGAACTATGGCTACACCTTC.

The chain recombines TRBV20-1 with TRBJ2-5, with TRBD2 as a possible D gene (6 bases). The last part of the DNA fits TRBJ2-7 better; the J call may be wrong. The length of the CDR3 is 17 residues. Germline CDR1 DFQATT, CDR2 SNEGSKA (reference sequence). For the CDR3, the DNA is TGCAGTGCTAGACGAGGCCTTCGGAGGGAAGTTAACCACGAGCAGTACTTC. As protein: CSARRGLRREVNHEQYF.

This chain uses TRBV7-9 with TRBJ1-5; D gene ambiguous. There are 13 residues in the CDR3. From germline, CDR1 is SEHNR and CDR2 FQNEAQ (reference sequence). With 8 bases removed from V and 2 bases from J, the gap between germline ends came to 10 bases. The CDR3 region is CASQERGNQPQHF. CDR3 nucleotide sequence: TGTGCCAGCCAAGAGAGGGGCAATCAGCCCCAGCATTTT.

In this sample, this clonotype turned up a few times. The J gene is TRBJ1-2, the V gene TRBV27, with 8 bases that match TRBD1. Per the germline V gene, CDR1 is MNHEY and CDR2 is SMNVEV (reference sequence). Unmatched junction bases numbered 7, after V lost 0 bases and J lost 4 bases. The CDR3 is 16 amino acids. DNA for the CDR3: TGTGCCAGCAGTTTATCGGGGGGAGACAGGGGCTATGGCTACACCTTC. It yields the protein CASSLSGGDRGYGYTF.